This entry features one TCR beta chain sequence. Its specificity is unknown. A quantity of about 0.45 to 1 ug RNA underwent reverse transcription using random hexamers. MiXCR, run by TCRdb on the immunoSEQ multiplex PCR reads, gives a single entry per CDR3 protein. The table shows about 300,000 distinct CDR3 sequences, with almost 85% occurring only once. The record originates from a study of CD8 T cells in Susac syndrome. Overall study results and limits: The study conceded that its TCR sequencing and HLA analysis involved relatively few individuals.

Trimming took 9 bases from V and 5 from J, leaving 16 bases between them. The CDR3 has 13 amino acids. Germline values: CDR1 WSHSY, CDR2 SAAADI. The source is a human donor with multiple sclerosis. The rearrangement uses TRBV10-2 and TRBJ1-1; D remains unclear. Sequences were obtained from CD8+ T cells from PBMCs. Here the CDR3 DNA reads TGCGCCAGTGCCGGACGGGAGATAACTGAAGCTTTCTTT. It specifies CASAGREITEAFF.